This T cell receptor (beta chain) derives from a study of circulating CD8 cells and anti-PD-1 response in melanoma (dated by TCRdb to the early 2020s). Looking at the study overall: Nivolumab was given to patients intravenously at 3 mg/kg every 2 weeks. The melanoma cohort had around 13 patients, seven of whom got anti-PD-1 as first-line therapy, while the other six had previously had targeted therapy or immunotherapy. Patients with complete or partial responses were counted as responders, while patients with stable or progressive disease (RECIST v1.1) were counted as non-responders. A total of around 11 melanoma patients were included in the TCR repertoire analysis, 4 of them responders and 7 non-responders. PD-1 on on-treatment samples was detected using a biotinylated anti-human IgG4 antibody.

Using a BD FACSAria II cell sorter, four subsets defined by PD-1 and/or TIGIT were sorted from live CD3+CD8+TCRalphabeta+ cells. Circulating CD8 T cells were sorted into four subsets by PD-1 and TIGIT expression to characterize their relevance to anti-PD-1 therapy response. From each sorted CD8 T-cell subset, both TCR alpha and TCR beta chains were sequenced. Peripheral blood was collected before the first anti-PD-1 injection, after two injections and after four injections. PBMCs were isolated immediately by Ficoll gradient centrifugation. Until use, PBMCs were kept cryopreserved in liquid nitrogen in RPMI containing about 18% FCS and about 9.2% DMSO. After thawing, PBMCs were stained with a viability dye plus antibodies against CD3, CD8alpha, TCRalphabeta, PD-1 and TIGIT. The RNeasy Kit was used to extract total RNA, and all samples had a RIN greater than 7. By how much of the sample it makes up, this clonotype is medium-sized (0.01 to 0.1%). Its binding antigen is unknown. Base qualities are missing; no much larger clone stands one base away.

General study outcomes and caveats: Repertoires were found to be largely private between subsets, with under 7.5% of TRB clonotypes shared at M1, and the highest sharing was observed between DPOS and TIGIT. Only baseline and M1 samples from a small cohort with few responders were used in the published TCR repertoire comparisons. The cohort mixed treatment-naive and previously treated patients, which the authors noted could influence results. The DNEG repertoire was the most diverse; PD-1 and DPOS showed similar, higher clonality, and TIGIT repertoires were the least diverse. Because tumor material was not accessible, tumor reactivity was instead assessed by peptide assays on expanded sorted subsets. Because of limited material, replicates were generally not included when the experiments were performed.

Sequencing used a NextSeq 500. Starting from approximately 15 ng of total RNA, TCR libraries were made with the QIAseq Immune Repertoire RNA Library Kit, Human TCR Panel. TCR libraries were sequenced on an Illumina NextSeq with a Mid Output V2 kit, and asymmetric 261x41 paired-end reads were used. Each TCR library was diluted to roughly 4 nM, pooled, denatured and loaded at 1.0 pM. The paper's data handling went like this. TCR FASTQ files were processed in the QIAGEN GeneGlobe Data Analysis Center, and downstream analysis was performed in R 3.5.2. Clonality was calculated as one minus Shannon entropy normalized by the log of the number of unique productive sequences. Fisher exact tests at 5% FDR, run separately within each subset, picked out TRA or TRB clonotypes whose abundance differed between baseline and M1. Differentially abundant clonotypes were categorized as emerging, expanding, contracting or non-expanding/contracting. Morisita's overlap index was used to measure how much repertoires overlapped between patients. TCRdb handled the public reads itself, with Q25 trimming in fastp and clone calling in MiXCR, and kept productive beta chains. Rows with a matching CDR3 protein are joined into one entry that keeps the most common DNA and genes. TCRdb, not the original authors, processed these V and J calls. In all, the sample holds approximately 700 distinct CDR3 sequences, and approximately 6.8% of those were seen once. The leading ten clones occupy approximately 20% of the sample.

The sequence was obtained from a human donor with melanoma. The input for sequencing was CD8+ T cells from PBMCs, taken at baseline or after one month of anti-PD-1 therapy (not recorded which).

For the CDR3, the sequence is CASERTGGSYEQYF. The nucleotides are TGTGCCAGCGAAAGGACAGGGGGCTCCTACGAGCAGTACTTC. Rearrangement joined TRBV19 to TRBJ2-7, and 10 bases in between align with TRBD1. V is cut back by 9 bases and J by 0 bases, with 5 bases in the junction unmatched. From its cysteine to its phenylalanine, the CDR3 spans 14 amino acids. The sequence is cut down to CDR3 DNA, 42 bases in frame from base 1. From the germline V gene (reference sequence), CDR1 is LNHDA and CDR2 is SQIVND.